This T cell receptor beta chain was obtained from a study of T cells in Graves' hyperthyroidism and ophthalmopathy. Across the study: The blood sample was taken at first diagnosis, before treatment began.

On the basis of clinical symptoms, serum thyroxine and TRAb, thyroid ultrasound and orbital computed tomography, diagnoses were made. The CDR3 regions of TCR beta were amplified from RNA transcripts. First-round RT-PCR targeting the TCR CDR3 was performed with the HTBI primer set. TCRdb analysed the multiplex PCR reads with MiXCR anew, one entry per CDR3 protein. The table lists 350,000 or so distinct CDR3 sequences, roughly a sixth of them singletons. The source is a woman in her thirties with Graves' hyperthyroidism that later progressed to Graves' ophthalmopathy. The specimen sequenced was blood.

CDR3 region: CASSIYVYGEEDTQYF. The CDR3 coding sequence is TGTGCCAGTAGTATTTATGTGTACGGGGAAGAGGATACGCAGTATTTT. The chain has TRBV19 and TRBJ2-3, with D possibly being TRBD2 (5 bases). V was clipped by 3 bases and J by 6 bases, with 19 bases between them. There are 16 residues in the CDR3. The germline CDR1 and CDR2 sequences are LNHDA and SQIVND (reference sequence). The full variable domain, in which reference TRBV19 and TRBJ2-3 provide the parts outside the CDR3, is DGGITQSPKYLFRKEGQNVTLSCEQNLNHDAMYWYRQDPGQGLRLIYYSQIVNDFQKGDIAEGYSVSREKKESFPLTVTSAQKNPTAFYLCASSIYVYGEEDTQYFGPGTRLTVL.